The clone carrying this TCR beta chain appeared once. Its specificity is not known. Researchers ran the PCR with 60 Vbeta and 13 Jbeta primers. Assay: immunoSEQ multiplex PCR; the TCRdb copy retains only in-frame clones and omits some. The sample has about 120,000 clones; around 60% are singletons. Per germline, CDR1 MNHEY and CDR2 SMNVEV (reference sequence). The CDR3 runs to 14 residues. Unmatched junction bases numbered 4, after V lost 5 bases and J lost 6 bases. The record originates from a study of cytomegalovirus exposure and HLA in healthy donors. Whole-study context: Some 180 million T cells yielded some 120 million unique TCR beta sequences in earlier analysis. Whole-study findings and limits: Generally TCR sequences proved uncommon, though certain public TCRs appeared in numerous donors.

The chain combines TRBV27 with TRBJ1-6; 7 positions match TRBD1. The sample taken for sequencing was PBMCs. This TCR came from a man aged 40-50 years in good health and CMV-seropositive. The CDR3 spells CASSEQGVNSPLHF. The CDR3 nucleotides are TGTGCCAGCAGTGAGCAGGGGGTTAATTCACCCCTCCACTTT.